This entry describes one T cell receptor (beta chain). The record originates from a study of blood T cell repertoires in COVID-19. Background on the study: There were acute and convalescent COVID-19 samples, and they came from the United States, Italy and Spain.

As processed by the authors: Reference gene primer amplification gave nucleated cell count estimates. Only in-frame clones appear in the TCRdb table, and some are missing; sequencing was by immunoSEQ multiplex PCR. D and trimming come from the DNA, and the V and J calls and clone size come from that table. The sample consists of around 250,000 clones, about 84% of them appearing once. After removal of 4 bases from V and 7 bases from J, the junction contained 5 bases not matched to a gene. This CDR3 contains 13 residues. CDR1 is SGHRS and CDR2 is YFSETQ in the germline V gene. The sequenced sample consisted of peripheral blood. V usage is TRBV5-1 and J usage is TRBJ2-1; 7 bases fit TRBD2. The origin of this receptor is an elderly man with acute or convalescent COVID-19. CDR3 coding DNA: TGCGCCAGCAGCCCGGGGGGAGGTAATGAGCAGTTCTTC. Translating it yields CASSPGGGNEQFF.